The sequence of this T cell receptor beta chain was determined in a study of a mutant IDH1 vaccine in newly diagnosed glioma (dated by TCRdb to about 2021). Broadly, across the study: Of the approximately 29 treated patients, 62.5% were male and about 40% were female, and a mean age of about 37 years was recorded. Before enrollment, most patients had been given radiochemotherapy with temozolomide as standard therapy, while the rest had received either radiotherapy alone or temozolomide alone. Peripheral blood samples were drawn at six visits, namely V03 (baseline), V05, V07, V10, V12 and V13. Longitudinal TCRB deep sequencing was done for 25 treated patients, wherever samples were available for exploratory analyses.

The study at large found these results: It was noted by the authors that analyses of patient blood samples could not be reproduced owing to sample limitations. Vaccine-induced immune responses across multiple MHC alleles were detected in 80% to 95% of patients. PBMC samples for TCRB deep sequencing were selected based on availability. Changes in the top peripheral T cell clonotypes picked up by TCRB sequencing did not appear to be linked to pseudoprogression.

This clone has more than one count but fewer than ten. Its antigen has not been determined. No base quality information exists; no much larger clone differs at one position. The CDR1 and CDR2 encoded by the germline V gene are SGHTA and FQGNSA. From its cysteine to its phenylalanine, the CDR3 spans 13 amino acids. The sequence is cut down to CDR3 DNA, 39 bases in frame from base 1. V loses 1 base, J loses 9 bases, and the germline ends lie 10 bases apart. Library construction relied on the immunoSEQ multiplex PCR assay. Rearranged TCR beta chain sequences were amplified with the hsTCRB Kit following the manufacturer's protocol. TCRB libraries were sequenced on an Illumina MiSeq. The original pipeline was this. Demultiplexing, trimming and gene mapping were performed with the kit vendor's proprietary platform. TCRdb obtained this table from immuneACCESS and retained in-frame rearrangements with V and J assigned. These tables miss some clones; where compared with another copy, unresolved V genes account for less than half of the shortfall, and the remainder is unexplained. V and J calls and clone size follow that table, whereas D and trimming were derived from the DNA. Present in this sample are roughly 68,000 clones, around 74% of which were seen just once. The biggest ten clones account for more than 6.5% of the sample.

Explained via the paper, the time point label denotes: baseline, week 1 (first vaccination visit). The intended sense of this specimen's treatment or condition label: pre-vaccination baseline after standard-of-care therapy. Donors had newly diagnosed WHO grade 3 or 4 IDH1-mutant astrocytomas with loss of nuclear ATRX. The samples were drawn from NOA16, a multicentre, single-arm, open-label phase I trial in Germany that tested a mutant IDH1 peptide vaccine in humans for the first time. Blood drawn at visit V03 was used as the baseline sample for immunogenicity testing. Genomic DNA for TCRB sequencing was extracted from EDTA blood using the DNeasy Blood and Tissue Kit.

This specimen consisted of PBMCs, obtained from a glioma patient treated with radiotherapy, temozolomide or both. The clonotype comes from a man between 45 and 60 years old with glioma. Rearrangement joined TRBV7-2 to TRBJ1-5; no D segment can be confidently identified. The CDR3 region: CASSLEGGRPQHF. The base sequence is TGTGCCAGCAGCTTAGAGGGAGGACGGCCCCAGCATTTT.